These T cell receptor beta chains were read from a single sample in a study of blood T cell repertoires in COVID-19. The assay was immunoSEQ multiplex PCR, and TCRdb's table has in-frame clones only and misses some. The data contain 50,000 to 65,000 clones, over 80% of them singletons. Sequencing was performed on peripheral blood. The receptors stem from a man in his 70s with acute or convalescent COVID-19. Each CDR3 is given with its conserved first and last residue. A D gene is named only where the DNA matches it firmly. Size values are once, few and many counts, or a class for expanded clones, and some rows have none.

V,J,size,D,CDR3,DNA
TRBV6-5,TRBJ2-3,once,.,CASSSRGMGTDTQYF,TGTGCCAGCAGCTCCCGGGGGATGGGCACAGATACGCAGTATTTT
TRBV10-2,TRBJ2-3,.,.,CASSPTVRTDTQYF,TGCGCCAGCAGTCCGACTGTGCGGACAGATACGCAGTATTTT
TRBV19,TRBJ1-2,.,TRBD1,CASTSMWQGADYGYTF,TGTGCCAGTACCTCAATGTGGCAGGGGGCGGACTATGGCTACACCTTC
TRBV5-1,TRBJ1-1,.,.,CASSPVLYGEAFF,TGCGCCAGCAGCCCGGTCCTATACGGTGAAGCTTTCTTT
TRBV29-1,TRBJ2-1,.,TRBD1,CSVDRDRDRYNEQFF,TGCAGCGTTGATCGGGACAGGGATAGGTACAATGAGCAGTTCTTC
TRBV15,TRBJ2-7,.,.,CATSRGGRVVVYEQYF,TGTGCCACCAGCAGAGGGGGCAGGGTCGTAGTCTACGAGCAGTACTTC
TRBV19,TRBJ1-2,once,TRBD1,CASKKGQGLYGYTF,TGTGCCAGCAAGAAGGGACAGGGGCTCTATGGCTACACCTTC
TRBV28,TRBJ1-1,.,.,CATGVMNTEAFF,TGTGCCACCGGAGTTATGAACACTGAAGCTTTCTTT
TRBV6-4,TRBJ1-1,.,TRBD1,CASSRTGFTEAFF,TGTGCCAGCAGTAGGACAGGGTTCACTGAAGCTTTCTTT
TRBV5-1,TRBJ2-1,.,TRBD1,CASSLGTGGKNEQFF,TGCGCCAGCAGCCTCGGGACAGGGGGCAAGAATGAGCAGTTCTTC
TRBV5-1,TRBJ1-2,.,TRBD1,CASSLFGTGNYGYTF,TGCGCCAGCAGCTTATTCGGGACAGGGAACTATGGCTACACCTTC
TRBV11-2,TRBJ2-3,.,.,CASSLEGQPHDTQYF,TGTGCCAGCAGCTTAGAGGGACAACCCCACGATACGCAGTATTTT
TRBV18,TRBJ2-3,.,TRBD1,CASSTGTGGLDTQYF,TGTGCCAGCTCTACCGGGACAGGGGGCCTTGATACGCAGTATTTT
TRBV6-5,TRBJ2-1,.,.,CASSYSWSSYNEQFF,TGTGCCAGCAGTTACTCGTGGAGCTCCTACAATGAGCAGTTCTTC
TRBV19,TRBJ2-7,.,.,CASSVRRENEQYF,TGTGCCAGTAGCGTTAGAAGGGAGAACGAGCAGTACTTC
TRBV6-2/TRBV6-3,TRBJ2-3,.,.,CASSYVSEQYF,TGTGCCAGCAGTTACGTTAGCGAGCAGTATTTT
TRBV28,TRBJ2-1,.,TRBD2,CASSFQSGGSNEQFF,TGTGCCAGCAGTTTCCAGAGCGGGGGGAGCAATGAGCAGTTCTTC
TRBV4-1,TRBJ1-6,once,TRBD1,CASSQEKGQGSSNSPLHF,TGCGCCAGCAGCCAAGAGAAGGGACAGGGTTCCAGCAATTCACCCCTCCACTTT
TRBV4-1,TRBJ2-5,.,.,CASSQAGVGETQYF,TGCGCCAGCAGCCAAGCCGGGGTTGGAGAGACCCAGTACTTC
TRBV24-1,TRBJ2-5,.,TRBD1,CATSDSRQGGETQYF,TGTGCCACCAGTGATTCCAGACAGGGGGGGGAGACCCAGTACTTC
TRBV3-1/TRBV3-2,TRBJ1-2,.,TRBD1,CASSRLDREKSGYTF,TGTGCCAGCAGCCGCTTGGACAGGGAAAAGTCGGGCTACACCTTC
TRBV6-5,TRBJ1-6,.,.,CASSSSLGPLHF,TGTGCCAGTTCTAGTAGTTTGGGACCCCTCCACTTT
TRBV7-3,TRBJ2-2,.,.,CASSLSQGAGELFF,TGTGCCAGCAGCTTATCCCAGGGCGCCGGGGAGCTGTTTTTT
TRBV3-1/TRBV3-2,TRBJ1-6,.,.,CASSQVWTRHGDSPLHF,TGTGCCAGCAGCCAAGTTTGGACACGCCATGGGGATTCACCCCTCCACTTT
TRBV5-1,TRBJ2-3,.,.,CASSRSQRADTQYF,TGCGCCAGCAGCAGATCCCAGCGGGCAGATACGCAGTATTTT
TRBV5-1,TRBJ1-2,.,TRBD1,CASSKPGQGSSGGYTF,TGCGCCAGCAGTAAACCGGGACAGGGATCTTCTGGTGGCTACACCTTC
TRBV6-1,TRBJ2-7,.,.,CASSEWGEYF,TGTGCCAGCAGTGAATGGGGAGAGTACTTC
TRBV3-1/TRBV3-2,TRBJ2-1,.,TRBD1,CASGQENEQFF,TGTGCCAGCGGACAGGAAAATGAGCAGTTCTTC
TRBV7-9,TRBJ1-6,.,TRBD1,CASSSGTGRSPLHF,TGTGCCAGCAGCTCCGGGACAGGGCGATCACCCCTCCACTTT
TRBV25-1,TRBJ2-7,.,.,CAPMARNEQYF,TGTGCCCCCATGGCGAGGAACGAGCAGTACTTC
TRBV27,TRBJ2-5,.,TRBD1,CASSSGQGDQETQYF,TGTGCCAGCAGTTCTGGACAGGGTGATCAAGAGACCCAGTACTTC
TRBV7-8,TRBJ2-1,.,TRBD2,CASSLAGGAYNEQFF,TGTGCCAGCAGCTTAGCCGGGGGGGCTTACAATGAGCAGTTCTTC
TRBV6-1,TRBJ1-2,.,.,CASSEALGGYTF,TGTGCCAGCAGTGAAGCGCTAGGTGGCTACACCTTC
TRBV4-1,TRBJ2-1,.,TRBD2,CASSQGRGASDEQFF,TGCGCCAGCAGCCAAGGGCGGGGGGCTTCGGATGAGCAGTTCTTC
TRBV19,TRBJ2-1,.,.,CASKGNRGALSYNEQFF,TGTGCCAGTAAGGGGAACCGGGGGGCCCTCTCCTACAATGAGCAGTTCTTC
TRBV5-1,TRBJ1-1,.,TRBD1,CASSLMIGTGNTEAFF,TGCGCCAGCAGCTTGATGATCGGGACAGGTAACACTGAAGCTTTCTTT
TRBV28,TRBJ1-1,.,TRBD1,CASSPGQRAFF,TGTGCCAGCAGCCCGGGACAGCGAGCTTTCTTT
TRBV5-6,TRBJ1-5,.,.,CASSLDPLSGGPQHF,TGTGCCAGCAGCCTGGATCCGCTCTCCGGGGGGCCCCAGCATTTT
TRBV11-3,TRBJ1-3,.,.,CASSLDRPGFGNTIYF,TGTGCCAGCAGCTTAGATCGGCCCGGGTTTGGAAACACCATATATTTT
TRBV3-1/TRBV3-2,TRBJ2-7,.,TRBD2,CASSRGGRGYEQYF,TGTGCCAGCAGCCGGGGGGGTAGGGGCTACGAGCAGTACTTC
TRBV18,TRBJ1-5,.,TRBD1,CASSPIRQGPPGNQPQHF,TGTGCCAGCTCACCCATTAGACAGGGGCCGCCCGGCAATCAGCCCCAGCATTTT
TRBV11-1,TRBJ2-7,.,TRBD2,CASSPRLAGGHEQYF,TGTGCCAGCAGCCCACGACTAGCGGGGGGGCACGAGCAGTACTTC
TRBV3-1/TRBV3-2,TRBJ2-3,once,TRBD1,CASSQALKWDRGASTDTQYF,TGTGCCAGCAGCCAAGCACTGAAATGGGACAGGGGGGCTAGCACAGATACGCAGTATTTT
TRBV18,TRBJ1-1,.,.,CASSPPSLLGAGAFF,TGTGCCAGCTCACCACCGTCTTTGTTGGGGGCGGGAGCTTTCTTT
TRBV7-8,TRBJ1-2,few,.,CASSLTIRGWGYTF,TGTGCCAGCAGCCTAACAATCCGGGGGTGGGGCTACACCTTC
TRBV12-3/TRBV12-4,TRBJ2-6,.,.,CASSFTGVNVLTF,TGTGCCAGCAGTTTTACAGGAGTCAACGTCCTGACTTTC
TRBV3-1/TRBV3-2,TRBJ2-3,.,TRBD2,CASSQEGGTDTQYF,TGTGCCAGCAGCCAAGAGGGGGGGACAGATACGCAGTATTTT